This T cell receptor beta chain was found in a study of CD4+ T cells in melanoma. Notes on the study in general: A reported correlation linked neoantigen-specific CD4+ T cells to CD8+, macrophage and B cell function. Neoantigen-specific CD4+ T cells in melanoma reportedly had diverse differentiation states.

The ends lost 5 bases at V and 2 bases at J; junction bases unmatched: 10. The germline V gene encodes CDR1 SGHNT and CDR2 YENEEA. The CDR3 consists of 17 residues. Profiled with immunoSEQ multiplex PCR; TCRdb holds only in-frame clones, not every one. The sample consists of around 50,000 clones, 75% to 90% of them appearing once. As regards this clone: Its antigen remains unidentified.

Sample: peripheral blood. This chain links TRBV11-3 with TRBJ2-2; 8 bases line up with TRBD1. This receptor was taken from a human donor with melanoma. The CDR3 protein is CASSPSRTGQNTGELFF. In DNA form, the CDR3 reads TGTGCCAGCAGCCCGAGCCGGACAGGGCAAAACACCGGGGAGCTGTTTTTT.